This T cell receptor (beta chain) was recovered during a study of control samples from healthy donors and cancer patients (dated by TCRdb to 2019 to 2021). In this sample, this clone turned up once. The target of this receptor is not known. No base-level quality is on record; no much larger clone is a single base apart. For this chain, trimming is 5 bases at the V end and 4 bases at the J end, and the number of junction bases without a gene match is 4. For CDR1 and CDR2, the germline V gene (reference sequence) lists LNHDA and SQIVND. Inclusive of the bounding cysteine and phenylalanine, the CDR3 is 15 residues long. Just the 45-base CDR3 DNA is kept, in frame starting at base 1. Library creation used the immunoSEQ multiplex PCR assay. What TCRdb holds here is the immuneACCESS table cut down to in-frame rearrangements. Part of the clones is not present; checked against another copy, under half of the missing clones reflect an unresolved V gene, and the others are unexplained. Counted in this sample were about 120,000 clones; approximately 87% of them appeared once. The top ten clonotypes cover 9% to 13% of the sample.

This receptor chain uses TRBV19 and TRBJ2-1, with 11 bases in between that match TRBD2. This TCR derives from a man aged 25 to 45 in good health. The sequenced material came from blood. The bases are TGTGCCAGTAGTTACGGGACTAGCGGTTACAATGAGCAGTTCTTC. This translates into CASSYGTSGYNEQFF.